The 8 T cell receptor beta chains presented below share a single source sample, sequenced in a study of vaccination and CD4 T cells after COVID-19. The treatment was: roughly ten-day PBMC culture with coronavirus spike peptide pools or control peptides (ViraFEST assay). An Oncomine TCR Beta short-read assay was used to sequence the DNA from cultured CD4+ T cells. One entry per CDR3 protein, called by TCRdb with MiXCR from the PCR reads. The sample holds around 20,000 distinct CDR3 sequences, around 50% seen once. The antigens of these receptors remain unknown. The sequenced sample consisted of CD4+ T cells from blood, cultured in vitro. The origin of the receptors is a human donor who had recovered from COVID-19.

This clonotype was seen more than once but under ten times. The CDR3 region is CATGGTSGLYNEQFF. CDR3 nucleotides: TGTGCCACCGGGGGGACTAGCGGCCTCTACAATGAGCAGTTCTTC. The chain has TRBV24-1 and TRBJ2-1; 11 bases fit TRBD2. The V and J ends lost 9 bases and 3 bases, in that order; junction bases with no gene match: 6. Germline V gene sequence: CDR1 KGHDR, CDR2 SFDVKD. The CDR3 is 15 amino acids.

CDR3 DNA: TGCAGTGCCCCCGACGGGACTAGCGGAGAGACCCAGTACTTC. Protein sequence: CSAPDGTSGETQYF. V gene TRBV20-1 combines with J gene TRBJ2-5; 11 nucleotides match TRBD2. Germline V gene lookup returns CDR1 DFQATT and CDR2 SNEGSKA (reference sequence). The CDR3 extends over 14 amino acids. The trim removed 6 bases at V and 4 bases at J, leaving 7 bases unmatched.

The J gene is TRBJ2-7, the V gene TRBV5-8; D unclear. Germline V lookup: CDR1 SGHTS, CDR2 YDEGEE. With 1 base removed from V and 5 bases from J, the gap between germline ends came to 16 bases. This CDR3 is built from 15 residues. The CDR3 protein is CASSLYGLSSDEQYF. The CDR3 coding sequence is TGTGCCAGCAGCTTGTATGGTCTTTCGTCTGACGAGCAGTACTTC.

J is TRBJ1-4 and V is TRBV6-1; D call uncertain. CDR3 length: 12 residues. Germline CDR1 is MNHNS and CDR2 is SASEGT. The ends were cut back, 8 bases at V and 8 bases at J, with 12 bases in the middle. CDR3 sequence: CASGFGGEKLFF. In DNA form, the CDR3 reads TGTGCCAGCGGGTTTGGAGGGGAAAAACTGTTTTTT.

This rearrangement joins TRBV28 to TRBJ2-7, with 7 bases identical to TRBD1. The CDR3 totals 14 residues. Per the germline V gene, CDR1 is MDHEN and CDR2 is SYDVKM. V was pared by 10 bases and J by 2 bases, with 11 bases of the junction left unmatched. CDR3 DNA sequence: TGTGCCACCTCCTCAAGGGACAGCCCCTACGAGCAGTACTTC. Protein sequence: CATSSRDSPYEQYF. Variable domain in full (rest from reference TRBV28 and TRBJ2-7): DVKVTQSSRYLVKRTGEKVFLECVQDMDHENMFWYRQDPGLGLRLIYFSYDVKMKEKGDIPEGYSVSREKKERFSLILESASTNQTSMYLCATSSRDSPYEQYFGPGTRLTVT.

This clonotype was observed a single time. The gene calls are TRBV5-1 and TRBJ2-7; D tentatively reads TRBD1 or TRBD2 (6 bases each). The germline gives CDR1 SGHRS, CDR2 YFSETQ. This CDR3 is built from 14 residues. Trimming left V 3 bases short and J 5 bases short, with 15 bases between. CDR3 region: CASSSEGGYDEQYF. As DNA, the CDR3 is TGCGCCAGCAGCTCGGAGGGGGGATACGACGAGCAGTACTTC.

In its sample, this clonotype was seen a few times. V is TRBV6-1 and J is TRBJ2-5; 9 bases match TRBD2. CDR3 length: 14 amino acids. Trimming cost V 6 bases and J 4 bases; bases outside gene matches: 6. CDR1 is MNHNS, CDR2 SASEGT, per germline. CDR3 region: CASRRGGASETQYF. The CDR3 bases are TGTGCCAGCAGGCGCGGGGGGGCTTCAGAGACCCAGTACTTC.

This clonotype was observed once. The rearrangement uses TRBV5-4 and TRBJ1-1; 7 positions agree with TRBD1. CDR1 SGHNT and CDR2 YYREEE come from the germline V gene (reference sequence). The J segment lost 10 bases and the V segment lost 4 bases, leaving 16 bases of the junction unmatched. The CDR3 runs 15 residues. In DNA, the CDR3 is TGTGCCAGCAGCACCCCGGACAGGAATCGTGGGGGAGCTTTCTTT. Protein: CASSTPDRNRGGAFF.